This T cell receptor (beta chain) was sequenced for a study of CD8+CD57+ T cells in acquired aplastic anemia. Study overall: Sorted CD4+ and CD8+ cells gave a mean 3.2 ug DNA, range roughly 0.18 to 30 ug. The study's findings and limits: Patients and controls turned out to have roughly 30 CD8+ CDR3 sequences in common.

Germline CDR1 is SEHNR and CDR2 is FQNEAQ (reference sequence). CDR3 length: 14 residues. V gave up 4 bases and J gave up 4 bases; unmatched junction bases: 5. Before being chosen for sequencing, patients had shown CD8+CD57+ cell expansion by flow cytometry. To note about this clonotype: Its antigen is still unknown.

According to the study, genomic DNA was the template for TCR beta VDJ and CDR3 profiling. TCRdb redid the calling of the reads with MiXCR, one entry per CDR3 protein. The table records 200,000 to 250,000 distinct CDR3 sequences, 55% to 65% of them present only once. Sequencing was performed on sorted CD4+, CD8+, or CD8+CD57+ T cells (not recorded which) from PBMCs. V and J are TRBV7-9 and TRBJ2-7; 9 nucleotides agree with TRBD1. The TCR originated in a human donor with aplastic anemia. This CDR3 reads CASSYTGGRYEQYF. CDR3 DNA: TGTGCCAGCAGCTACACAGGGGGCAGGTACGAGCAGTACTTC.